A single sample gave rise to the 3 T cell receptor beta chains below, sequenced in a study of T cells in Graves' hyperthyroidism and ophthalmopathy. Amplification of TCR beta CDR3 regions used RNA as the template. HTBI primers drove first-round RT-PCR of the TCR CDR3. TCRdb recomputed calls from the multiplex PCR reads with MiXCR, one row per CDR3 protein. The top ten clones hold 16% of a sample with around 700,000 distinct CDR3 sequences, 15% to 20% of them seen once. Specimen: blood. The source of these receptors is a woman aged 50 to 60 with Graves' hyperthyroidism that later progressed to Graves' ophthalmopathy.

This clonotype was detected only a few times. The V gene is TRBV11-2, the J gene TRBJ2-5; 13 bases are shared with TRBD2. The CDR3 length is 19 residues. In germline, CDR1 is SGHAT, CDR2 FQNNGV. The J segment lost 2 bases and the V segment lost 6 bases, leaving 15 bases of the junction unmatched. CDR3 protein: CASRQRTSGGVATQETQYF. The CDR3 region has the DNA TGTGCCAGCAGACAAAGGACTAGCGGGGGAGTGGCAACTCAAGAGACCCAGTACTTC.

V is TRBV2 and J is TRBJ2-5, with a weak D call TRBD1 (7 bases). The CDR3 loop spans 16 amino acids. CDR1 is SNHLY and CDR2 is FYNNEI in the germline V gene. V was clipped by 4 bases and J by 5 bases, with 20 bases between them. Here the CDR3 reads CASSGGQPPGRETQYF. CDR3 DNA sequence: TGTGCCAGCAGTGGGGGACAGCCACCGGGGAGGGAGACCCAGTACTTC.

This clonotype showed up many times. This chain joins TRBV12-3 or TRBV12-4 and TRBJ1-2; tentative D call: TRBD1 (5 bases). This CDR3 contains 14 residues. Trimming left V 5 bases short and J 7 bases short, with 17 bases between. CDR3 amino acids: CASSPKVRVRGYTF. The CDR3 coding sequence is TGTGCCAGCAGTCCCAAAGTCAGGGTGCGTGGCTACACCTTC.